This T cell receptor beta chain was recorded in a study of blood T cell repertoires in COVID-19. This clone was seen more than once but under ten times. With V trimmed by 3 bases and J by 6 bases, 8 bases remained unmatched. Germline V gives CDR1 SGHNT, CDR2 YYREEE (reference sequence). The CDR3 contains 14 residues. Sequencing was performed with immunoSEQ multiplex PCR; in TCRdb, only in-frame clones are kept and a portion is missing. The sample yields approximately 260,000 clones, approximately 83% seen once. The sequence derives from a man between 50 and 59 years old who had recovered from COVID-19. The sample was PBMCs or T cells enriched from blood (not recorded which). The J gene is TRBJ1-1, the V gene TRBV5-4; 7 positions agree with TRBD1. The CDR3 DNA reads TGTGCCAGCAGCTACGACAGGGTGAAGTCTGAAGCTTTCTTT. Translated, it gives CASSYDRVKSEAFF.